Listed here are 5 T cell receptor beta chains from one sample, sequenced in a study of Ad26.COV2.S vaccination and SARS-CoV-2 variants. Treatment defined: 15 to 20 received Ad26.COV2.S at low or high dose, single or two shots; roughly five received placebo; per-sample allocation not given. Sampling happened 63 days after the first vaccine or placebo injection. Libraries were prepared by immunoSEQ multiplex PCR; TCRdb keeps only in-frame clonotypes and omits some of them. This sample carries 250,000 or so clones, approximately 90% of them seen once, and the ten largest clones take about 2.8%. Here the sequenced sample was peripheral blood, taken in a trial of Ad26.COV2.S vaccine versus placebo. The origin of the receptors is a person between 18 and 59 years old who received the Ad26.COV2.S COVID-19 vaccine or a placebo.

The chain employs TRBV27 and TRBJ1-1; unclear D gene. CDR1 is MNHEY, CDR2 SMNVEV, per germline (reference sequence). This CDR3 is 13 amino acids long. V was pared by 7 bases and J by 0 bases, with 9 bases between. The CDR3 reads CASTENMNTEAFF. The CDR3 DNA follows: TGTGCCAGCACCGAGAACATGAACACTGAAGCTTTCTTT.

This clone has at least ten counts. The chain is built from TRBV19 and TRBJ2-1; TRBD2 matches 7 bases. Germline trimming cut 4 bases from V and 6 bases from J; bases unmatched to any gene: 9. Germline V lookup: CDR1 LNHDA, CDR2 SQIVND (reference sequence). The CDR3 runs 15 residues. The CDR3: CASSRGGRASNEQFF. CDR3 nucleotides: TGTGCCAGTAGTAGGGGAGGGCGGGCCAGCAATGAGCAGTTCTTC.

This clone was picked up one time. The chain recombines TRBV5-6 with TRBJ2-7; TRBD1 might be the D (5 bases). Deletions cut 0 bases from V and 6 bases from J, with 7 bases between. The CDR3 contains 12 residues. Germline V gene lookup returns CDR1 SGHDT and CDR2 YYEEEE. The CDR3 coding sequence is TGTGCCAGCAGCTTGGAGGGGTCCGAGCAGTACTTC. It specifies CASSLEGSEQYF.

The chain joins TRBV29-1 to TRBJ2-3, with 10 positions matching TRBD2. V dropped 1 base and J dropped 0; count of bases not matched to a gene: 4. Germline values: CDR1 SQVTM, CDR2 ANQGSEA. The CDR3 covers 16 residues. CDR3 sequence (DNA): TGCAGCGTTGAAGGAGAAGCGGGGGGGAGCACAGATACGCAGTATTTT. Protein: CSVEGEAGGSTDTQYF.

This clone has ten or more counts. This chain uses TRBV6-2 or TRBV6-3 with TRBJ2-1, with TRBD1 matching 10 bases. J was trimmed by 4 bases and V by 0 bases; bases with no gene match: 15. This CDR3 comprises 20 residues. CDR1 is MNHEY and CDR2 is SVGEGT in the germline V gene. The CDR3 loop is CASSYSIPGQGRGLYNEQFF. DNA for the CDR3: TGTGCCAGCAGTTACTCGATTCCGGGACAGGGGCGAGGTTTGTACAATGAGCAGTTCTTC.